This T cell receptor beta chain is drawn from a study of cytomegalovirus exposure and HLA in healthy donors. Overall study context: Out of about 360 genotyped donors, approximately 84% belonged to the Caucasian-associated ancestry cluster.

With 60 Vbeta and 13 Jbeta primers, the PCR was carried out. Method: immunoSEQ multiplex PCR; TCRdb's copy keeps in-frame clones and lacks some. The sample holds approximately 98,000 clones; over 70% are singletons and the top ten take about a tenth. Study conclusions and caveats: Later analysis found that TCR beta chains associated with HLA were more clonally expanded than other, equally common chains.

This CDR3 comprises 16 residues. Germline V gives CDR1 GTSNPN, CDR2 SVGIG (reference sequence). Concerning this clone: The target antigen is unknown.

This receptor was taken from a man between 18 and 29 years old in good health and CMV-seropositive. Input material: PBMCs. The chain is built from TRBV30 and TRBJ1-2, with TRBD1 identical over 9 bases. CDR3 sequence (DNA): TGTGCTGTCCCGGGACAGGGTGGAACCCCCCTGGGTGGCTACACCTTC. Its protein is CAVPGQGGTPLGGYTF. The variable domain in full, with the rest retrieved from reference TRBV30 and TRBJ1-2, is SQTIHQWPATLVQPVGSPLSLECTVEGTSNPNLYWYRQAAGRGLQLLFYSVGIGQISSEVPQNLSASRPQDRQFILSSKKLLLSDSGFYLCAVPGQGGTPLGGYTFGSGTRLTVV.